The present entry profiles one T cell receptor (beta chain) with its context. This entry is derived from a study of T-cell memory formation after mild COVID-19. Germline V gene lookup returns CDR1 MNHEY and CDR2 SVGAGI. V dropped 0 bases and J dropped 8; count of bases not matched to a gene: 7. This CDR3 is built from 15 residues. cDNA libraries for TCR alpha and TCR beta, carrying sample barcodes and UMIs, came from 5'RACE with constant-segment primers. TCRdb processed the 5' RACE reads anew with MiXCR; each CDR3 protein has one entry. The sample lists fewer than 400,000 distinct CDR3 sequences, about an eighth occurring once.

The chain carries TRBV6-5 and TRBJ1-2; the match to TRBD1 covers 9 bases. Sequenced sample: PBMCs or a T cell subset sorted from them (not recorded which). The TCR was taken from a man aged 18 to 29 who had mild COVID-19 (a few samples of this study predate the infection). Cell type and time point are not known. CDR3 coding DNA: TGTGCCAGCAGTTACTCCTCCGGGACAGGGAAAGGCTACACCTTC. Residues: CASSYSSGTGKGYTF.